One sample yielded the 22 T cell receptor beta chains listed below, sequenced in a study of identical twins. TCRdb itself ran the 5' RACE reads through MiXCR, one entry per CDR3 protein. This table holds around 1.7 million distinct CDR3 sequences, 32% found once. Sequencing input: cord blood. All receptors derive from a newborn girl in good health.

This clonotype was counted once. The V and J genes are TRBV27 and TRBJ2-2; unclear D gene. Germline V gene lookup returns CDR1 MNHEY and CDR2 SMNVEV (reference sequence). The CDR3 sequence is 13 residues long. V was cut by 5 bases and J by 5 bases, with 9 bases left in between. The chain's CDR3 is CASSGLITGELFF. In nucleotides, the CDR3 is TGTGCCAGCAGTGGTTTAATAACCGGGGAGCTGTTTTTT.

There are a few counts of this clonotype. V is TRBV6-5 and J is TRBJ2-2, with D possibly matching TRBD2 (6 bases). CDR1 and CDR2 (germline): MNHEY, SVGAGI. The CDR3 has 18 residues. V shed 2 bases and J shed 0 bases, with 16 bases lying between them. CDR3 amino acids: CASSYEPGLRANTGELFF. The CDR3, as DNA: TGTGCCAGCAGTTACGAACCGGGACTCCGAGCGAACACCGGGGAGCTGTTTTTT.

This clonotype has only one observation. The chain is built from TRBV6-1 and TRBJ2-7; D is possibly TRBD1 (6 bases). With 1 base removed from V and 2 bases from J, the gap between germline ends came to 12 bases. The V gene's germline CDR1 is MNHNS and CDR2 SASEGT. The length of the CDR3 is 15 residues. This chain's CDR3 is CASSEGNRVPYEQYF. Written as DNA, the CDR3 is TGTGCCAGCAGTGAAGGAAACAGGGTGCCCTACGAGCAGTACTTC.

A word on this clonotype: A clone one base away is much larger, so this may be a read error. This rearrangement joins TRBV7-2 to TRBJ2-5, with D uncertain. The germline V gene encodes CDR1 SGHTA and CDR2 FQGNSA. CDR3 length: 15 residues. The CDR3: CASSLMSTVQETRYF. The CDR3 DNA reads TGTGCCAGCAGCTTAATGAGTACAGTCCAAGAGACCCGGTACTTC.

The chain uses TRBV27 and TRBJ2-5, with D perhaps TRBD2 (5 bases). The tail of the sequence fits TRBJ2-7 better, so the J call may be wrong. CDR3 length equals 15 residues. Germline CDR1 MNHEY, CDR2 SMNVEV (reference sequence). CDR3 sequence (DNA): TGTGCCACTAAACTTCGTCTCGCGGGCTCCTACGAGCAGTACTTC. Its protein is CATKLRLAGSYEQYF.

This clonotype has ten or more counts. The CDR3 loop is CSASTPLNTEAFF. CDR3 coding DNA: TGCAGCGCTTCGACACCTCTGAACACTGAAGCTTTCTTT. The V call is TRBV29-1, the J call TRBJ1-1; D unclear. Trimming removed 7 bases at V and 0 bases at J, with 12 bases between. The CDR3 consists of 13 residues. Germline V gives CDR1 SQVTM, CDR2 ANQGSEA.

This chain joins TRBV6-1 and TRBJ1-1; D perhaps matches TRBD1 (6 bases). Germline CDR1 is MNHNS and CDR2 is SASEGT. Trimming took 6 bases from V and 0 from J, leaving 17 bases between them. This CDR3 has 16 amino acids. The CDR3 coding sequence is TGTGCCAGCAGACACACCTCGGGGGCAATGAACACTGAAGCTTTCTTT. It yields the protein CASRHTSGAMNTEAFF.

This clonotype was detected a few times. The gene calls are TRBV25-1 and TRBJ2-4, with TRBD1 matching over 10 bases. J gave up 6 bases and V 1 base, and 3 bases lay outside the gene matches. The CDR3 runs to 15 residues. Germline CDR1 is MGHDK and CDR2 is SYGVNS. The CDR3, as DNA: TGTGCCAGCAGTGAATTGGGGACAGGGGTAAACATTCAGTACTTC. As protein: CASSELGTGVNIQYF.

V gene TRBV4-1 combines with J gene TRBJ2-3; 8 bases line up with TRBD1. V was clipped by 4 bases and J by 1 base; unmatched bases: 4. CDR3 length equals 15 residues. CDR1 MGHRA and CDR2 YSYEKL come from the germline V gene. The CDR3 loop is CASSPATGGTDTQYF. As DNA, the CDR3 is TGCGCCAGCAGCCCCGCGACAGGGGGCACAGATACGCAGTATTTT.

This chain joins TRBV27 and TRBJ2-2; 7 positions agree with TRBD1. CDR1 and CDR2 from the germline V gene are MNHEY and SMNVEV (reference sequence). The V and J ends lost 5 bases and 1 base, in that order; junction bases with no gene match: 13. CDR3 length: 18 amino acids. CDR3 coding DNA: TGTGCCAGCAGTATAACCGCTCGACAGGGCAGGAACACCGGGGAGCTGTTTTTT. Residues: CASSITARQGRNTGELFF.

The chain carries TRBV20-1 and TRBJ2-2; TRBD2 matches 7 bases. Losses at the gene ends were 7 bases for V and 0 bases for J; bases not matched to a gene: 2. Germline V CDR1 and CDR2: DFQATT, SNEGSKA (reference sequence). This CDR3 comprises 13 residues. CDR3 coding DNA: TGCAGTGGGACTAGTCCGAACACCGGGGAGCTGTTTTTT. Its protein product is CSGTSPNTGELFF.

This clonotype was seen a handful of times. The chain links TRBV11-2 to TRBJ2-3; TRBD1 aligns across 7 bases. This CDR3 comprises 15 residues. Trimming at V came to 5 bases and at J to 2 bases, leaving 7 bases not matched to a gene. CDR1 is SGHAT, CDR2 FQNNGV, per germline. CDR3: CASSPGQLVTDTQYF. CDR3 sequence (DNA): TGTGCCAGCAGCCCGGGACAGCTGGTCACAGATACGCAGTATTTT.

This clonotype was detected a few times. V and J are TRBV20-1 and TRBJ2-1; D possibly corresponds to TRBD2 (6 bases). Trimming took off 5 bases at V and 3 bases at J, with 14 bases between the two ends. This CDR3 has 14 residues. In germline, CDR1 is DFQATT, CDR2 SNEGSKA (reference sequence). Written as DNA, the CDR3 is TGCAGTGCTCCGGGGCCGGGACTCTACAATGAGCAGTTCTTC. Translation: CSAPGPGLYNEQFF.

At least ten counts were recorded for this clonotype. This rearrangement joins TRBV10-3 to TRBJ1-4; 7 bases are a match to TRBD1. V lost 8 bases to trimming and J lost 4 bases; unmatched junction nucleotides: 10. The CDR3 has 15 residues. Germline V gene data show CDR1 as ENHRY and CDR2 as SYGVKD. Written as DNA, the CDR3 is TGTGCCATCCGCCGGGACAGTGCTGATAATGAAAAACTGTTTTTT. This codes for CAIRRDSADNEKLFF.

This clonotype was counted only a few times. V and J are TRBV27 and TRBJ2-3; possible D gene TRBD1, 5 bases. Trimming shortened V by 5 bases and J by 5 bases, and 23 bases separated the two germline ends. This CDR3 is 17 amino acids long. CDR1 is MNHEY, CDR2 SMNVEV, per germline (reference sequence). The DNA of the CDR3 is TGTGCCAGCAGTATAATGCGCCCTGGCAGGGCAAGAGATACGCAGTATTTT. It is translated as CASSIMRPGRARDTQYF.

This chain joins TRBV25-1 and TRBJ2-3; D unresolved. The DNA end is more similar to TRBJ1-5, so the J call may be wrong. The CDR3 totals 15 residues. Germline V gives CDR1 MGHDK, CDR2 SYGVNS. The DNA for the CDR3 is TGTGCCAGCAGTGATGAGGGTGGGGAAACAGATACGCAGCATTTT. The encoded protein is CASSDEGGETDTQHF.

The chain combines TRBV7-2 with TRBJ2-3; D gene ambiguous. Trimming took off 3 bases at V and 5 bases at J, with 9 bases between the two ends. The CDR3 covers 13 residues. Germline values: CDR1 SGHTA, CDR2 FQGNSA. As DNA, the CDR3 is TGTGCCAGCAGCTTGGCCCGCATAGATACGCAGTATTTT. This codes for CASSLARIDTQYF.

The genes are TRBV4-1 and TRBJ2-1; D perhaps matches TRBD2 (6 bases). This CDR3 contains 16 residues. In germline, CDR1 is MGHRA, CDR2 YSYEKL. Trimming took off 0 bases at V and 4 bases at J, with 13 bases between the two ends. This CDR3 reads CASSQDPTRLYNEQFF. The CDR3 region has the DNA TGCGCCAGCAGCCAAGACCCGACTAGATTGTACAATGAGCAGTTCTTC.

The chain couples TRBV5-6 to TRBJ2-5, with 9 bases aligning to TRBD1. Matching the DNA end better, TRBJ2-7 makes the J call doubtful. The CDR3 runs to 14 residues. Germline V lookup: CDR1 SGHDT, CDR2 YYEEEE. CDR3 sequence: CASSGDRAAYEQYF. The CDR3 coding sequence is TGTGCCAGCAGCGGGGACAGGGCCGCCTACGAGCAGTACTTC.

V gene TRBV2 combines with J gene TRBJ1-2, with a possible D match to TRBD1 (5 bases). The germline V and J ends were trimmed by 3 bases and 4 bases, with 9 bases remaining between them. The V gene's germline CDR1 is SNHLY and CDR2 FYNNEI. The CDR3 is made up of 13 amino acids. The DNA for the CDR3 is TGTGCCAGCAGTGACCCCGGGGCCTATGGCTACACCTTC. This codes for CASSDPGAYGYTF.

V is TRBV20-1 and J is TRBJ1-1; 7 nucleotides line up with TRBD1. The germline V gene has CDR1 DFQATT and CDR2 SNEGSKA (reference sequence). V lost 5 bases to trimming and J lost 1 base; unmatched junction nucleotides: 10. The CDR3 runs 15 residues. CDR3 amino acids: CSAPDRTGGNTEAFF. The CDR3, as DNA: TGCAGTGCTCCGGACAGGACAGGAGGGAACACTGAAGCTTTCTTT.

DNA for the CDR3: TGTGCTAGTGGTTCGCAAACTAGCGGGAGGGCCTGGGAGCAGTTCTTC. Translated: CASGSQTSGRAWEQFF. This sequence joins TRBV12-5 and TRBJ2-1, with 13 bases identical to TRBD2. V was clipped by 4 bases and J by 10 bases; unmatched bases: 10. CDR3 length: 16 residues. Germline CDR1 LGHNT, CDR2 FRNRAP.